Sequencing of this TCR beta chain was carried out in a study of T cell repertoires in cytomegalovirus infection. Study background: Evidence of both CMV infection and a matching HLA type came from public TCR beta signatures. General study results and limits: Adding up the frequency of public TCR beta families identified people who carried CMV plus the relevant HLA. HLA-C-restricted CMV-specific TCR beta clonotypes prevailed in the ex vivo response.

CDR1 and CDR2 (germline): DFQATT, SNEGSKA (reference sequence). The CDR3 extends over 11 amino acids. V lost 2 bases to trimming and J lost 4 bases, with 6 bases between them. Comments on this clonotype: No antigen is known for it.

TCRdb re-called the reads through MiXCR, storing one row per CDR3 protein. This sample carries about 300,000 distinct CDR3 sequences, around 9.6% of them seen once, and the ten largest clones take over 2.5%. This receptor was taken from a human donor in good health (CMV status not recorded). Some clones in this sample may be carry-over from other donors' samples. The sample was PBMCs. The chain joins TRBV20-1 to TRBJ2-7; D is unresolved. In DNA, the CDR3 is TGCAGTGCTAGATGGGGATACGAGCAGTACGTC. Residues: CSARWGYEQYV.